The clone carrying this TCR beta chain was detected only a few times. This specimen comes from a study of T cell changes during pregnancy in multiple sclerosis. CDR3 size: 15 residues. V lost 3 bases, J lost 5 bases, and 8 bases stayed unmatched. Germline values: CDR1 SGDLS, CDR2 YYNGEE. This table comes from immunoSEQ multiplex PCR, and its TCRdb copy is limited to in-frame clones, with some not included. This table holds approximately 50,000 clones, 91% found once. The receptor's source is a female donor with multiple sclerosis, enrolled in a pregnancy study. The chain employs TRBV9 and TRBJ1-2, with 9 bases lining up with TRBD1. The sequencing used CD8+ T cells from peripheral blood mononuclear cells, collected after pregnancy. The CDR3 loop is CASSARQGEEYGYTF. CDR3 sequence (DNA): TGTGCCAGCAGCGCTCGACAGGGGGAAGAGTATGGCTACACCTTC.